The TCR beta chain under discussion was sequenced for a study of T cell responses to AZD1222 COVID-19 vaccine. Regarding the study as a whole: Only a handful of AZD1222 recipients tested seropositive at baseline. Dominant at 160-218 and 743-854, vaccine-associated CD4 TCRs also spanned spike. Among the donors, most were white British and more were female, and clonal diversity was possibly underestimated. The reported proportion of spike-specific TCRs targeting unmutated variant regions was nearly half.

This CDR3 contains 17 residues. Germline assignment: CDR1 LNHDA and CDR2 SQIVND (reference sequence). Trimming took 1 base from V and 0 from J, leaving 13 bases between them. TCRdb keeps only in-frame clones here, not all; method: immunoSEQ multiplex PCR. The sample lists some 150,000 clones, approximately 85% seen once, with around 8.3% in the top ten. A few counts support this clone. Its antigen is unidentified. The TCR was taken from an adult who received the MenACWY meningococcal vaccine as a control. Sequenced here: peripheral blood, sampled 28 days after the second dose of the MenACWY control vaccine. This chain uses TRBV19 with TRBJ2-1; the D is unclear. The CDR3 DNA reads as TGTGCCAGTAGTATAGCAGGCTTATTAAGCTCCTACAATGAGCAGTTCTTC. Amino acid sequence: CASSIAGLLSSYNEQFF. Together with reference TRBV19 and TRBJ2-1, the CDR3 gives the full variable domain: DGGITQSPKYLFRKEGQNVTLSCEQNLNHDAMYWYRQDPGQGLRLIYYSQIVNDFQKGDIAEGYSVSREKKESFPLTVTSAQKNPTAFYLCASSIAGLLSSYNEQFFGPGTRLTVL.